Below are 27 T cell receptor beta chains sequenced from a single sample in a study of beta chain features in type 1 diabetes. General observations from the study: When Type 1 diabetes patients were examined, their TCRB CDR3s proved moderately but significantly shorter in all four CD4+ subsets.

No antigen has been assigned to these receptors. Sequencing targeted expressed TCRB transcripts, as all isolated RNA had been reverse transcribed. Profiled with immunoSEQ multiplex PCR; TCRdb holds only in-frame clones, not every one. The sample holds under 350,000 clones; around 15% are singletons and the top ten take about 0.016%. Specimen: naive CD4+ T cells from blood. These receptors all come from a man aged 25 to 40 with type 1 diabetes.

This chain connects TRBV15 to TRBJ1-5; D possibly corresponds to TRBD1 (6 bases). The CDR3 consists of 13 residues. Germline V lookup: CDR1 LNHNV, CDR2 YYDKDF (reference sequence). Trimming took off 8 bases at V and 5 bases at J, with 13 bases between the two ends. The CDR3 loop is CATGNREHQPQHF. The CDR3 DNA is TGTGCCACCGGTAACAGGGAGCATCAGCCCCAGCATTTT.

The chain carries TRBV5-6 and TRBJ2-5; 9 positions agree with TRBD1. Germline assignment: CDR1 SGHDT and CDR2 YYEEEE. CDR3 length equals 15 residues. Germline trimming cut 4 bases from V and 5 bases from J; bases unmatched to any gene: 9. The CDR3 coding sequence is TGTGCCAGCAGCCCCGCGGACAGGGGCGAGGAGACCCAGTACTTC. The encoded protein is CASSPADRGEETQYF.

The chain links TRBV5-4 to TRBJ2-5, with D maybe TRBD1 (6 bases). The CDR3 length is 15 residues. Looked up from germline, CDR1 is SGHNT and CDR2 is YYREEE (reference sequence). The germline V and J ends were trimmed by 4 bases and 5 bases, with 18 bases remaining between them. The CDR3 DNA follows: TGTGCCAGCAGCGCCGCACAGGGTCGGGTGGAGACCCAGTACTTC. Amino acids: CASSAAQGRVETQYF.

The V and J genes are TRBV5-1 and TRBJ2-1, with 7 nucleotides matching TRBD2. Looked up from germline, CDR1 is SGHRS and CDR2 is YFSETQ. This CDR3 has 14 residues. J gave up 4 bases and V 4 bases, and 5 bases lay outside the gene matches. The CDR3: CASSPSGFYNEQFF. The CDR3 bases are TGCGCCAGCAGCCCTAGCGGATTTTACAATGAGCAGTTCTTC. The full variable domain, rest sourced from reference TRBV5-1 and TRBJ2-1, is KAGVTQTPRYLIKTRGQQVTLSCSPISGHRSVSWYQQTPGQGLQFLFEYFSETQRNKGNFPGRFSGRQFSNSRSEMNVSTLELGDSALYLCASSPSGFYNEQFFGPGTRLTVL.

V is TRBV7-2 and J is TRBJ1-6; a possible D gene is TRBD1 (5 bases). The germline CDR1 and CDR2 sequences are SGHTA and FQGNSA. V was pared by 1 base and J by 9 bases, with 13 bases between. CDR3 size: 15 residues. DNA for the CDR3: TGTGCCAGCAGCTTAGATGCGGGACGGGGTTCACCCCTCCACTTT. Translating gives CASSLDAGRGSPLHF.

In its sample, this clone was seen a few times. The V gene is TRBV30, the J gene TRBJ1-5; perhaps TRBD1 as D (6 bases). Looked up from germline, CDR1 is GTSNPN and CDR2 is SVGIG (reference sequence). The V and J ends lost 4 bases and 6 bases respectively, with 13 bases between them. The CDR3 is 13 amino acids. The CDR3 reads CAWTGGLGQPQHF. Here the CDR3 DNA reads TGTGCCTGGACGGGGGGGCTAGGTCAGCCCCAGCATTTT.

This chain links TRBV6-1 with TRBJ2-1; 10 bases align to TRBD2. The CDR3 runs to 13 residues. CDR1 and CDR2 (germline): MNHNS, SASEGT. The V gene end was trimmed by 6 bases and the J gene end by 5 bases; junction bases not matched to a gene: 1. In DNA, the CDR3 is TGTGCCAGCAGACTAGCGGGGAACAATGAGCAGTTCTTC. This encodes CASRLAGNNEQFF.

This clone was observed a handful of times. V gene TRBV11-2 combines with J gene TRBJ2-2, with 9 bases that match TRBD2. The germline V gene encodes CDR1 SGHAT and CDR2 FQNNGV. The CDR3 has 16 residues. Trimming removed 2 bases from V and 6 bases from J; junction bases left unmatched: 7. The CDR3 region is CASSLSLAGTSGELFF. The CDR3 coding sequence is TGTGCCAGCAGCTTAAGCCTAGCGGGAACTTCCGGGGAGCTGTTTTTT.

This clone was observed a handful of times. The genes are TRBV10-3 and TRBJ1-2; 11 bases fit TRBD1. Trimming removed 0 bases from V and 7 bases from J; junction bases left unmatched: 4. Germline loops: CDR1 ENHRY, CDR2 SYGVKD. CDR3 size: 15 residues. CDR3 sequence (DNA): TGTGCCATCAGTGAGTCCGGACAGGGGGCTGGTGGCTACACCTTC. Translated: CAISESGQGAGGYTF.

V is TRBV28 and J is TRBJ2-7; 10 bases are a match to TRBD2. V shed 5 bases, J shed 6 bases, and the junction held 7 bases outside the gene matches. CDR3 length: 14 residues. Germline lookup yields CDR1 MDHEN and CDR2 SYDVKM. Here the CDR3 reads CASSAGTSVFEQYF. CDR3 in DNA: TGTGCCAGCAGTGCCGGGACTAGCGTTTTCGAGCAGTACTTC.

This clone was seen a few times. The J gene is TRBJ2-2, the V gene TRBV9; D may be TRBD2 (6 bases). Germline CDR1 reads SGDLS; CDR2 reads YYNGEE. V shed 5 bases and J shed 6 bases, with 14 bases lying between them. This CDR3 comprises 14 residues. CDR3 nucleotide sequence: TGTGCCAGCAGGGAGGGGACGAGACCCGGGGAGCTGTTTTTT. Encoded protein: CASREGTRPGELFF.

The genes are TRBV5-6 and TRBJ2-5; 11 bases fit TRBD1. Germline CDR1 and CDR2: SGHDT and YYEEEE. V dropped 4 bases and J dropped 4; count of bases not matched to a gene: 6. The CDR3 covers 15 residues. CDR3 coding DNA: TGTGCCAGCAGCCGGTGGACAGGGGGCACAGAGACCCAGTACTTC. Protein product: CASSRWTGGTETQYF. Looking up the rest from reference TRBV5-6 and TRBJ2-5 gives the full variable domain: DAGVTQSPTHLIKTRGQQVTLRCSPKSGHDTVSWYQQALGQGPQFIFQYYEEEERQRGNFPDRFSGHQFPNYSSELNVNALLLGDSALYLCASSRWTGGTETQYFGPGTRLLVL.

The rearrangement joins TRBV6-5 to TRBJ2-5; 13 nucleotides align to TRBD2. CDR1 is MNHEY, CDR2 SVGAGI, per germline. There are 15 residues in the CDR3. The V and J ends lost 6 bases and 3 bases, in that order; junction bases with no gene match: 4. The CDR3 here is CASRPGLAGEETQYF. The CDR3 coding sequence is TGTGCCAGCAGACCCGGACTAGCGGGAGAAGAGACCCAGTACTTC.

The gene calls are TRBV9 and TRBJ2-5, with TRBD1 matching over 7 bases. This CDR3 is built from 14 residues. Losses at the gene ends were 4 bases for V and 1 base for J; bases not matched to a gene: 4. CDR1 and CDR2 from the germline V gene are SGDLS and YYNGEE. The CDR3 DNA is TGTGCCAGCAGCTCGGGACAGCGCCAAGAGACCCAGTACTTC. As protein: CASSSGQRQETQYF.

The gene calls are TRBV6-5 and TRBJ1-1; D unclear. This CDR3 is built from 13 residues. Germline V CDR1 and CDR2: MNHEY, SVGAGI. Trimming stripped 7 bases from V and 3 bases from J, with 12 bases between. The chain's CDR3 is CASTSGAHTEAFF. CDR3 nucleotides: TGTGCCAGCACCTCCGGAGCGCACACTGAAGCTTTCTTT.

This chain connects TRBV18 to TRBJ2-1; 8 nucleotides align to TRBD1. V gave up 3 bases and J gave up 5 bases; unmatched junction bases: 3. Germline CDR1 is KGHSH and CDR2 is LQKENI. The CDR3 has 14 residues. The CDR3 reads CASSPRQGNNEQFF. CDR3 DNA: TGTGCCAGCTCACCGAGACAGGGGAACAATGAGCAGTTCTTC.

The J gene is TRBJ2-1, the V gene TRBV13; 7 bases match TRBD1. Germline CDR1 and CDR2: PRHDT and FYEKMQ (reference sequence). V dropped 4 bases and J dropped 1; count of bases not matched to a gene: 4. This CDR3 has 15 residues. The CDR3 nucleotides read TGTGCCAGCAGCTCAAGACAGGGTTCCTACAATGAGCAGTTCTTC. This encodes CASSSRQGSYNEQFF.

This clone was seen more than once but under ten times. V gene TRBV5-1 combines with J gene TRBJ2-7, with 10 nucleotides matching TRBD2. Germline V gives CDR1 SGHRS, CDR2 YFSETQ. This CDR3 spans 14 amino acids. With 2 bases clipped from V and 5 bases from J, the junction kept 4 bases outside the gene matches. The CDR3 loop is CASSLAGGGDEQYF. As DNA, the CDR3 is TGCGCCAGCAGCTTAGCGGGAGGGGGCGACGAGCAGTACTTC. The full variable domain, rest sourced from reference TRBV5-1 and TRBJ2-7, is KAGVTQTPRYLIKTRGQQVTLSCSPISGHRSVSWYQQTPGQGLQFLFEYFSETQRNKGNFPGRFSGRQFSNSRSEMNVSTLELGDSALYLCASSLAGGGDEQYFGPGTRLTVT.

This rearrangement joins TRBV7-2 to TRBJ1-2; no firm D call. V lost 4 bases to trimming and J lost 6 bases, with 21 bases between them. The CDR3 totals 16 residues. Per the germline V gene, CDR1 is SGHTA and CDR2 is FQGNSA. CDR3 in amino acids: CASSSPSLTFGNGYTF. The CDR3 bases are TGTGCCAGCAGCTCCCCGTCCTTGACATTCGGCAATGGCTACACCTTC.

The chain joins TRBV4-2 to TRBJ1-4; 9 nucleotides agree with TRBD1. CDR3 size: 16 residues. Per germline, CDR1 LGHNA and CDR2 YNFKEQ. Trimming cost V 3 bases and J 5 bases; bases outside gene matches: 7. The CDR3 nucleotides are TGTGCCAGCAGCCAGGGGGACAGGGCCGGAAATGAAAAACTGTTTTTT. This translates into CASSQGDRAGNEKLFF.

The V call is TRBV6-4, the J call TRBJ2-3, with 10 bases that match TRBD2. The CDR3 extends over 15 amino acids. Trimming took 4 bases from V and 3 from J; bases not matched to a gene: 4. From germline, CDR1 is MRHNA and CDR2 SNTAGT. The DNA of the CDR3 is TGTGCCAGCAGTGTCCTAGCGGGAGCTACAGATACGCAGTATTTT. Protein sequence: CASSVLAGATDTQYF.

A few counts support this clone. The chain couples TRBV5-1 to TRBJ2-2; 8 bases map to TRBD1. The J segment lost 6 bases and the V segment lost 4 bases, leaving 8 bases of the junction unmatched. The CDR3 consists of 15 residues. Germline V gene data show CDR1 as SGHRS and CDR2 as YFSETQ. CDR3 sequence (DNA): TGCGCCAGCAGCCCACAAATGACAGGGGCCGGGGAGCTGTTTTTT. Its protein is CASSPQMTGAGELFF.

The table lists this clone with a few counts. This chain links TRBV5-1 with TRBJ1-1, with no clear D. The CDR3 runs 14 residues. The germline V gene has CDR1 SGHRS and CDR2 YFSETQ. Trimming removed 2 bases from V and 1 base from J, with 9 bases in between. The CDR3 spells CASSFFTGNTEAFF. CDR3 DNA: TGCGCCAGCAGCTTTTTTACGGGGAACACTGAAGCTTTCTTT.

V gene TRBV15 combines with J gene TRBJ2-2; D ambiguous. Germline V CDR1 and CDR2: LNHNV, YYDKDF (reference sequence). This CDR3 is 13 amino acids long. V dropped 0 bases and J dropped 4 bases, with 3 bases sitting between them. Here the CDR3 DNA reads TGTGCCACCAGCAGAGATCTCACCGGGGAGCTGTTTTTT. Its translation: CATSRDLTGELFF.

The table lists this clone with a few counts. This chain connects TRBV4-3 to TRBJ2-2; 10 bases match TRBD2. Trimming removed 1 base from V and 6 bases from J; junction bases left unmatched: 11. From germline, CDR1 is LGHNA and CDR2 YSLEER. The CDR3 consists of 18 residues. Written as DNA, the CDR3 is TGCGCCAGCAGCCAAGCTGCGGGGCAGCGGGAGGGCCCCGGGGAGCTGTTTTTT. It codes for CASSQAAGQREGPGELFF.

The chain has TRBV14 and TRBJ1-2; D is unresolved. Trimming removed 3 bases from V and 4 bases from J, with 9 bases in between. Germline CDR1 is SGHDN and CDR2 is FVKESK. This CDR3 comprises 13 residues. The CDR3 nucleotides are TGTGCCAGCAGCCAGGGCAGCGGCTATGGCTACACCTTC. Translation gives CASSQGSGYGYTF.

This clone has only a few counts. The V call is TRBV2, the J call TRBJ1-4, with D maybe TRBD1 (5 bases). Germline V CDR1 and CDR2: SNHLY, FYNNEI. The CDR3 contains 13 residues. V shed 6 bases and J shed 3 bases, with 8 bases lying between them. In DNA, the CDR3 is TGTGCCAGCAGGACAGTCCCTAATGAAAAACTGTTTTTT. Translation gives CASRTVPNEKLFF. Based on the CDR3 plus reference TRBV2 and TRBJ1-4, the full variable domain is EPEVTQTPSHQVTQMGQEVILRCVPISNHLYFYWYRQILGQKVEFLVSFYNNEISEKSEIFDDQFSVERPDGSNFTLKIRSTKLEDSAMYFCASRTVPNEKLFFGSGTQLSVL.